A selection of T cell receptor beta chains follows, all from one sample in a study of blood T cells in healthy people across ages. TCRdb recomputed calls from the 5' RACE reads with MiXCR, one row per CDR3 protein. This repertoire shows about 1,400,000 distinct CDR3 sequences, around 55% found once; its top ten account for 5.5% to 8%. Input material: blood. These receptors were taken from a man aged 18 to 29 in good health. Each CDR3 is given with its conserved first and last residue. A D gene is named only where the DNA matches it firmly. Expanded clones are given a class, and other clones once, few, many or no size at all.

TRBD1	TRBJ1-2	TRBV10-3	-	CAIRGGQSFEGYTF	TGTGCCATCAGGGGGGGACAGTCATTTGAGGGCTACACCTTC
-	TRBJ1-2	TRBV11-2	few	CASSLVGAGYGYTF	TGTGCCAGCAGCTTAGTCGGGGCCGGGTATGGCTACACCTTC
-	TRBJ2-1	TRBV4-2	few	CASSQATRDNYNEQFF	TGTGCCAGCAGCCAAGCGACGCGGGACAACTACAATGAGCAGTTCTTC
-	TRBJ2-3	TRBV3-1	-	CASSEGDYSTDTQYF	TGTGCGAGCTCCGAGGGGGACTATAGCACAGATACGCAGTATTTT
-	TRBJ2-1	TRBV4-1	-	CASSQDGLYNEQFF	TGCGCCAGCAGCCAAGATGGACTATACAATGAGCAGTTCTTC
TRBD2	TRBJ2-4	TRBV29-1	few	CSVGSLGLAGGRVAKNIQYF	TGCAGCGTTGGATCACTGGGACTAGCGGGAGGGAGGGTAGCCAAAAACATTCAGTACTTC
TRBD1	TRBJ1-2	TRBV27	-	CASRDAQGLRGYTF	TGTGCCAGCAGAGATGCACAGGGGTTGAGGGGCTACACCTTC
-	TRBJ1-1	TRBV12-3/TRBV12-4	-	CASSLGIEAFF	TGTGCCAGCAGTTTAGGGATTGAAGCTTTCTTT
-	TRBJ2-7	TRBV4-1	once	CASSRGGTDIYEQYF	TGCGCCAGCAGCCGAGGGGGGACAGACATATACGAGCAGTACTTC
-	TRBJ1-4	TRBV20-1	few	CSARPWKGLNEKLFF	TGCAGTGCCAGGCCGTGGAAGGGACTTAATGAAAAACTGTTTTTT
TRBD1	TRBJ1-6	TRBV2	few	CASSVSETGNSPLHF	TGTGCCAGCAGCGTATCAGAGACAGGGAATTCACCCCTCCACTTT
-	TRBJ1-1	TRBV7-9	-	CASSQTTDPSTEAFF	TGTGCCAGCAGCCAGACGACAGACCCTTCCACTGAAGCTTTCTTT
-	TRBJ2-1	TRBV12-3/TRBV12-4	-	CASSFPGQGLHEQFF	TGTGCCAGCAGCTTCCCAGGGCAGGGTTTACATGAGCAGTTCTTC
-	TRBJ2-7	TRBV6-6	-	CASERDRSAEQYF	TGTGCCAGCGAACGGGACCGGTCGGCCGAGCAGTACTTC
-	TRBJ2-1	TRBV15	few	CATSRALADWEQFF	TGTGCCACCAGCAGAGCCCTAGCCGATTGGGAGCAGTTCTTC
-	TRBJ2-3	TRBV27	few	CASPTDTQYF	TGTGCCAGCCCCACAGATACGCAGTATTTT
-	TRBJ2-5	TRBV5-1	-	CASSPIASDQETQYF	TGCGCCAGCAGCCCTATCGCGAGCGACCAAGAGACCCAGTACTTC
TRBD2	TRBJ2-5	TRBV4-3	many	CASSQERGGHETQYF	TGCGCCAGCAGCCAAGAGCGGGGGGGCCATGAGACCCAGTACTTC
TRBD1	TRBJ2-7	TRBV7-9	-	CASSPPDRGHEQYF	TGTGCCAGCAGCCCCCCGGACAGGGGACACGAGCAGTACTTC